This T cell receptor beta chain was sequenced for a study of blood T cell repertoires in COVID-19. Study-wide background: Sites across the United States, Italy and Spain contributed samples from acute and convalescent COVID-19. The analysed material was cDNA or gDNA that came from T cells, B-cell-depleted T cells, or PBMCs.

V lost 7 bases and J lost 2, with 17 bases in between. The CDR3 has 15 residues. Germline V gene data show CDR1 as SNHLY and CDR2 as FYNNEI. Methods used by the authors: Amplification from reference gene primers served as the basis for estimated nucleated cell counts. Libraries were prepared by immunoSEQ multiplex PCR; TCRdb keeps only in-frame clonotypes and omits some of them. The DNA gave D and trimming, while V, J and clone size come from that table. The sample includes under 250,000 clones, around 88% of them seen just once. Enrollment of patients from Seattle took place during active infection, with longitudinal follow-up.

V usage is TRBV2 and J usage is TRBJ1-2; TRBD1 might be the D (5 bases). Input material: peripheral blood. This TCR came from a woman older than 75 with COVID-19, enrolled during active disease. CDR3 protein: CASTSGGKRNYGYTF. In nucleotides, the CDR3 is TGTGCCAGCACTTCGGGGGGGAAGAGAAACTATGGCTACACCTTC.